This is a list of T cell receptor beta chains from one sample in a study of blood T cells in healthy people across ages. TCRdb analysed the 5' RACE reads with MiXCR anew, one entry per CDR3 protein. The sample yields over 1,300,000 distinct CDR3 sequences, approximately 59% seen once. The sequencing input was blood. These TCRs come from a man younger than 30 in good health. Both conserved end residues are part of each CDR3. A D gene is named only where the DNA matches it firmly. Rows give clone size only sometimes, using once, few, many, or a class for an expanded clone.

clone size	D gene	J gene	V gene	CDR3 protein	CDR3 DNA
NA	NA	TRBJ2-3	TRBV9	CASGEDHTQYF	TGTGCCAGTGGGGAAGACCATACGCAGTATTTT
few	NA	TRBJ2-5	TRBV27	CASATGTPFRGTQYF	TGTGCCAGCGCTACAGGGACTCCCTTTCGTGGGACCCAGTACTTC
few	TRBD2	TRBJ2-3	TRBV7-9	CASSLAAGGPSDTQYF	TGTGCCAGCAGCTTAGCCGCGGGGGGGCCATCGGATACGCAGTATTTT
NA	NA	TRBJ2-5	TRBV6-5	CASSYSVGGGQYF	TGTGCCAGCAGTTACTCGGTTGGCGGCGGGCAGTACTTC
NA	NA	TRBJ2-1	TRBV20-1	CSARKARGSSYNEQFF	TGCAGTGCTAGGAAAGCCCGGGGGAGCTCCTACAATGAGCAGTTCTTC
NA	NA	TRBJ2-1	TRBV12-3/TRBV12-4	CASTGRPAEQFF	TGTGCCAGCACGGGACGTCCTGCTGAGCAGTTCTTC
NA	NA	TRBJ2-7	TRBV4-1	CASSQSRDNYEQYF	TGCGCCAGCAGCCAATCCAGGGATAACTACGAGCAGTACTTC
few	NA	TRBJ2-2	TRBV5-1	CASSLDLAANTGELFF	TGCGCCAGCAGCCTCGACTTAGCGGCGAACACCGGGGAGCTGTTTTTT
NA	NA	TRBJ1-2	TRBV30	CAWRMAGYGYTF	TGTGCCTGGAGGATGGCAGGGTATGGCTACACCTTC
NA	TRBD1	TRBJ2-1	TRBV5-5	CASLTTGGSYNEQFF	TGTGCCAGCCTAACAACAGGGGGCTCCTACAATGAGCAGTTCTTC
once	NA	TRBJ1-6	TRBV7-2	CASSDSLYPNSPLHF	TGTGCCAGCAGCGATTCCCTGTACCCGAATTCACCCCTCCACTTT
NA	TRBD2	TRBJ2-7	TRBV3-1	CASSRGLAGVLEQYF	TGTGCCAGCAGCCGGGGACTAGCGGGAGTTCTAGAGCAGTACTTC
NA	NA	TRBJ2-2	TRBV4-1	CASSQVRSGNTGELFF	TGCGCCAGCAGCCAAGTACGGTCGGGGAACACCGGGGAGCTGTTTTTT
NA	NA	TRBJ2-7	TRBV29-1	CSVSTDSYEQYF	TGCAGCGTTTCGACTGACTCCTACGAGCAGTACTTC
few	TRBD1	TRBJ2-1	TRBV4-1	CASSPNRDSFNEQFF	TGCGCCAGCAGCCCAAACCGGGACAGCTTCAATGAGCAGTTCTTC
NA	NA	TRBJ2-1	TRBV27	CASSLKDGSYNEQFF	TGTGCCAGCAGTTTAAAAGATGGCTCCTACAATGAGCAGTTCTTC
few	NA	TRBJ2-4	TRBV4-1	CASSQDPRAGLAKNIQYF	TGCGCCAGCAGCCAAGATCCTAGGGCAGGACTAGCCAAAAACATTCAGTACTTC
NA	NA	TRBJ1-1	TRBV20-1	CSARDLVEAFF	TGCAGTGCTAGAGATCTTGTTGAAGCTTTCTTT
NA	TRBD1	TRBJ2-3	TRBV27	CASSPTGGATDTQYF	TGTGCCAGCAGCCCTACAGGGGGCGCAACAGATACGCAGTATTTT
NA	NA	TRBJ1-6	TRBV7-9	CASSLALQNSPLHF	TGTGCCAGCAGCTTAGCGCTACAGAATTCACCCCTCCACTTT
NA	NA	TRBJ2-7	TRBV7-2	CASSEDSGTTYEQYF	TGTGCCAGCAGCGAGGACTCCGGGACAACCTACGAGCAGTACTTC
NA	TRBD1	TRBJ2-1	TRBV6-6	CASRGDSTYNEQFF	TGTGCCAGCAGAGGGGACAGTACCTACAACGAGCAGTTCTTC
NA	NA	TRBJ2-3	TRBV10-3	CAIGRSGTDTQYF	TGTGCCATAGGTCGTAGTGGCACAGATACGCAGTATTTT
once	NA	TRBJ2-1	TRBV2	CASHVAVNEQFF	TGTGCCAGCCACGTCGCCGTCAATGAGCAGTTCTTC
NA	NA	TRBJ2-3	TRBV2	CASSVQRSDTQYF	TGTGCCAGCAGTGTCCAGCGGTCAGATACGCAGTATTTT
few	NA	TRBJ1-4	TRBV2	CASSEHVIGDEKLFF	TGTGCCAGCAGTGAACATGTGATTGGCGATGAAAAACTGTTTTTT
NA	TRBD1	TRBJ1-2	TRBV7-9	CASSFGTGNSGYTF	TGTGCCAGCAGCTTCGGGACAGGGAATTCCGGCTACACCTTC
NA	TRBD2	TRBJ2-2	TRBV4-3	CASSQTSANTGELFF	TGCGCCAGCAGCCAAACTAGCGCGAACACCGGGGAGCTGTTTTTT
many	NA	TRBJ2-6	TRBV9	CASSVVSGANVLTF	TGTGCCAGCAGTGTGGTCTCTGGGGCCAACGTCCTGACTTTC
NA	NA	TRBJ2-5	TRBV6-1	CASNPGHRQETQYF	TGTGCCAGCAACCCGGGACACCGCCAAGAGACCCAGTACTTC
NA	TRBD1	TRBJ2-1	TRBV4-1	CASSQVMGQAYNEQFF	TGCGCCAGCAGCCAAGTAATGGGACAGGCCTACAATGAGCAGTTCTTC
NA	NA	TRBJ1-1	TRBV3-1	CASSQNGRTEAFF	TGTGCCAGCAGCCAAAATGGCCGGACTGAAGCTTTCTTT
few	NA	TRBJ1-4	TRBV25-1	CASSPQTVEKLFF	TGTGCCAGCAGTCCTCAGACAGTTGAAAAACTGTTTTTT
NA	NA	TRBJ2-1	TRBV15	CATSSQVQVGDEQFF	TGTGCCACCAGCAGTCAGGTACAGGTCGGTGATGAGCAGTTCTTC
NA	NA	TRBJ1-2	TRBV14	CASSQRTGFNYGYTF	TGTGCCAGCAGCCAACGAACAGGCTTCAACTATGGTTACACCTTC
NA	NA	TRBJ2-1	TRBV4-3	CASSQVTGRGSYNEQFF	TGCGCCAGCAGCCAAGTTACAGGTCGGGGCTCCTACAATGAGCAGTTCTTC
NA	NA	TRBJ1-1	TRBV3-1	CASSQDYDSPFF	TGTGCCAGCAGCCAAGACTACGACAGCCCTTTCTTT
few	NA	TRBJ2-7	TRBV4-2	CASSQKDRNHEQYF	TGTGCCAGCAGCCAAAAAGACAGGAACCACGAGCAGTACTTC
NA	NA	TRBJ1-2	TRBV28	CAAQGGRGYGYTF	TGTGCCGCACAGGGAGGTCGGGGCTATGGCTACACCTTC
NA	NA	TRBJ1-2	TRBV29-1	CSATSPSKGGYTF	TGCAGCGCGACCAGTCCCTCCAAGGGTGGCTACACCTTC
NA	NA	TRBJ2-5	TRBV7-9	CASSLAREGWETQYF	TGTGCCAGCAGCTTAGCGCGAGAGGGTTGGGAGACCCAGTACTTC
NA	TRBD1	TRBJ1-4	TRBV6-2/TRBV6-3	CASSTARTGTNEKLFF	TGTGCCAGCAGCACCGCTCGGACAGGGACAAATGAAAAACTGTTTTTT
NA	NA	TRBJ2-2	TRBV29-1	CSVEFAPPANTGELFF	TGCAGCGTTGAATTTGCACCACCCGCGAACACCGGGGAGCTGTTTTTT
NA	NA	TRBJ2-3	TRBV9	CASSVEQIPSTDTQYF	TGTGCCAGCAGCGTAGAACAGATACCCAGCACAGATACGCAGTATTTT
few	NA	TRBJ2-7	TRBV4-1	CASSPDRGVEQYF	TGCGCCAGCAGCCCAGACCGGGGTGTCGAGCAGTACTTC
NA	TRBD1	TRBJ2-1	TRBV6-1	CASSDRWGQGSEQFF	TGTGCCAGCAGCGACCGGTGGGGACAGGGTAGTGAGCAGTTCTTC
NA	TRBD1	TRBJ1-6	TRBV6-6	CASSFRTGPNYNSPLHF	TGTGCCAGCAGTTTCAGGACAGGGCCCAACTATAATTCACCCCTCCACTTT
NA	TRBD2	TRBJ2-7	TRBV4-1	CASSQPLAGGPYEQYF	TGCGCCAGCAGCCAACCCCTAGCGGGAGGGCCCTACGAGCAGTACTTC
NA	NA	TRBJ1-2	TRBV28	CASSVKQISGYTF	TGTGCCAGCAGTGTAAAACAGATCTCGGGCTACACCTTC
NA	NA	TRBJ2-5	TRBV2	CASFLGLTVGQYF	TGTGCCAGCTTTTTAGGACTCACTGTCGGGCAGTACTTC
once	NA	TRBJ2-2	TRBV20-1	CSAREDRYTGELFF	TGCAGTGCTAGAGAGGACAGATACACCGGGGAGCTGTTTTTT
NA	NA	TRBJ2-7	TRBV20-1	CSAGVGGLSYEQYF	TGCAGTGCAGGGGTTGGGGGCCTCTCCTACGAGCAGTACTTC
NA	NA	TRBJ1-2	TRBV7-9	CASSFQLGSGYTF	TGTGCCAGCAGCTTTCAGTTAGGTAGTGGCTACACCTTC
NA	TRBD2	TRBJ2-1	TRBV12-3/TRBV12-4	CASSSPSPGLAGGGDQFF	TGTGCCAGCAGTTCCCCCTCGCCGGGACTAGCGGGAGGGGGAGATCAGTTCTTC
NA	NA	TRBJ2-3	TRBV14	CASSQDLSVGETNTQYF	TGTGCCAGCAGCCAAGATCTTAGTGTGGGGGAGACAAATACGCAGTATTTT
NA	TRBD1	TRBJ2-7	TRBV6-5	CASSYSGQGGSEQYF	TGTGCCAGCAGTTACTCAGGACAGGGTGGCTCCGAGCAGTACTTC